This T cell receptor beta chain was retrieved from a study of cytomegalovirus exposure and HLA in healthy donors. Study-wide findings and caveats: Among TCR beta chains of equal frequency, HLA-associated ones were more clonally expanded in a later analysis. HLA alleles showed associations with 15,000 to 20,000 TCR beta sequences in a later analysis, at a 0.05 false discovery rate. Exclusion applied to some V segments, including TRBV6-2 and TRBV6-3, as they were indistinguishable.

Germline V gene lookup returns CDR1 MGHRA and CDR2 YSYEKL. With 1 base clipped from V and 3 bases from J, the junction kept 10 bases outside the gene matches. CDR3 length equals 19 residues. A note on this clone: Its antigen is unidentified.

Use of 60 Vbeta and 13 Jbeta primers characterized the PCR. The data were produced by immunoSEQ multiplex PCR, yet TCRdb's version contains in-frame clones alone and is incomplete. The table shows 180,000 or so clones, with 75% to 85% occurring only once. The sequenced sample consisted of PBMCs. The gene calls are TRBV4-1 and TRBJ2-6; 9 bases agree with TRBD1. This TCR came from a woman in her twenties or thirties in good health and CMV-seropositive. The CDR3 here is CASSQAGGQGRIGANVLTF. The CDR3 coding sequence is TGCGCCAGCAGCCAAGCTGGGGGACAGGGAAGGATTGGGGCCAACGTCCTGACTTTC.